The following is a TCR beta chain sequence with its context. What it binds is not known. RNA extraction and reverse transcription yielded cDNA as sequencing template. Sequencing was performed with immunoSEQ multiplex PCR; in TCRdb, only in-frame clones are kept and a portion is missing. The data contain approximately 210,000 clones, just over 65% of them singletons. As to treatment: oral pan-JAK inhibitor, 5-10 mg twice daily. In germline, CDR1 is KGHSH, CDR2 LQKENI. This CDR3 is built from 15 residues. With 3 bases removed from V and 2 bases from J, the gap between germline ends came to 12 bases. These data are taken from a study of CD8+ T cells in alopecia areata. Study at large: Oral tofacitinib (5 to 10 mg twice daily) was administered to treated patients. Treatment ran 6 to 18 months, with 6 months of follow-up afterward.

Whole-study findings and limits: Scalp clonality decreased significantly with tofacitinib, and so did expanded CD8+ clones among the top 100. Scalp samples also contribute reads from the resident alphabeta T cells found in normal skin.

Source: CD4+ T cells sorted from blood, taken around week 46, from a patient treated with tofacitinib. The receptor was isolated from a human donor with alopecia areata. V is TRBV18 and J is TRBJ2-3, with D tentatively TRBD1 or TRBD2 (5 bases each). The CDR3 nucleotides read TGTGCCAGCTCACCGCCGGGACGGAACACAGATACGCAGTATTTT. It codes for CASSPPGRNTDTQYF.